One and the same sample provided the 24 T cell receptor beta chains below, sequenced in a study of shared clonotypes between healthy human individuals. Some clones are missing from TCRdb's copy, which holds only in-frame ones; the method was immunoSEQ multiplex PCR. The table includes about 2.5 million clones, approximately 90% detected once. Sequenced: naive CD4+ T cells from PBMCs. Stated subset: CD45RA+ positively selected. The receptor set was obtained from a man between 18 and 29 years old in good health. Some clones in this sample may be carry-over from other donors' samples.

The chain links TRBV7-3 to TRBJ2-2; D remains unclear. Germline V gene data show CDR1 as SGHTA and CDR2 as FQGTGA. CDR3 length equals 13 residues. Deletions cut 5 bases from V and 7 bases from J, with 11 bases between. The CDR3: CASSPKNDGELFF. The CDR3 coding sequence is TGTGCCAGCAGCCCCAAGAATGACGGGGAGCTGTTTTTT.

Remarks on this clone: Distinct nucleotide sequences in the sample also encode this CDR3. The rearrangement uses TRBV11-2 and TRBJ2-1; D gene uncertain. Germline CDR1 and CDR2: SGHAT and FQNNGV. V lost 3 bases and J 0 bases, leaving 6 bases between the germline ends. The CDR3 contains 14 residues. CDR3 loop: CASSLSSSYNEQFF. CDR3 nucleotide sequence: TGTGCCAGCAGCTTGTCTAGCTCCTACAATGAGCAGTTCTTC.

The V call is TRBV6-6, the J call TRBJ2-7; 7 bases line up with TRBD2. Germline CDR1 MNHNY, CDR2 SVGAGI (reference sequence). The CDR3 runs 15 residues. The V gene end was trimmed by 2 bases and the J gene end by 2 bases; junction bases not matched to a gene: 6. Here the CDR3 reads CASSYDPGTTYEQYF. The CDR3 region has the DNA TGTGCCAGCAGTTACGACCCGGGGACTACCTACGAGCAGTACTTC.

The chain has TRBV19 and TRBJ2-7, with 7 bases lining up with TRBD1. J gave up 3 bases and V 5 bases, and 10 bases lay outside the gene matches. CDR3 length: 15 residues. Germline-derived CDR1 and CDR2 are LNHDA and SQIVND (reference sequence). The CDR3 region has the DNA TGTGCCAGTAGTCCCGGGACAGTACTTAGCTACGAGCAGTACTTC. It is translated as CASSPGTVLSYEQYF.

The CDR3 sequence is CASSPRRGDYEQYF. CDR3 nucleotides: TGCGCCAGCAGCCCCCGGCGAGGTGACTACGAGCAGTACTTC. The chain joins TRBV5-1 to TRBJ2-7, with D unresolved. The CDR3 has 14 amino acids. Trimming shortened V by 4 bases and J by 3 bases, and 14 bases separated the two germline ends. CDR1 and CDR2 from the germline V gene are SGHRS and YFSETQ.

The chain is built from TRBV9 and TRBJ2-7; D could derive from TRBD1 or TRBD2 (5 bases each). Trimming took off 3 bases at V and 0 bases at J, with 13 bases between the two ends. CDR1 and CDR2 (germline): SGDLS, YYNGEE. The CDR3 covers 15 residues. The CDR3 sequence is CASSDRAGSSYEQYF. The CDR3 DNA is TGTGCCAGCAGCGACCGGGCAGGGAGCTCCTACGAGCAGTACTTC.

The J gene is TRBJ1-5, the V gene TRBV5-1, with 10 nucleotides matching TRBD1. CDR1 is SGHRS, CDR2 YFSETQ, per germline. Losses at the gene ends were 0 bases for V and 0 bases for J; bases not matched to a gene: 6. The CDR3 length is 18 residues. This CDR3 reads CASSLGGTGDLSNQPQHF. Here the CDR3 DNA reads TGCGCCAGCAGCTTGGGCGGGACAGGGGACCTTAGCAATCAGCCCCAGCATTTT.

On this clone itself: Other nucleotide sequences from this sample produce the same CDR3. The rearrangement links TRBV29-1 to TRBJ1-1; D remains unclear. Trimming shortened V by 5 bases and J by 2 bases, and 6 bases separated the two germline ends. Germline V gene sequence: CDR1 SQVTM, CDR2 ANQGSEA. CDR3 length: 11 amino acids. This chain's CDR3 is CSVRVNTEAFF. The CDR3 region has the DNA TGCAGCGTTAGGGTTAACACTGAAGCTTTCTTT. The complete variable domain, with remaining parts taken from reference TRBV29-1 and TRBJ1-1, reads SAVISQKPSRDICQRGTSLTIQCQVDSQVTMMFWYRQQPGQSLTLIATANQGSEATYESGFVIDKFPISRPNLTFSTLTVSNMSPEDSSIYLCSVRVNTEAFFGQGTRLTVV.

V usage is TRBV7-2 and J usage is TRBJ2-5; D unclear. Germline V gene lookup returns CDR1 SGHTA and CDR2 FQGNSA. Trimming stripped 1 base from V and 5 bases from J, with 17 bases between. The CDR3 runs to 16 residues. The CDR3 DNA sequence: TGTGCCAGCAGCTTAGTCCTAGACTCTTTTCGGGAGACCCAGTACTTC. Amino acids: CASSLVLDSFRETQYF.

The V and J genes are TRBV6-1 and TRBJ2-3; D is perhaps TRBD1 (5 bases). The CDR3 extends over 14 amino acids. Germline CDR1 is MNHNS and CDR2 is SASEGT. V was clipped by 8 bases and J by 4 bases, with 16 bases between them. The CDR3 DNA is TGTGCCAGCGGCAGGGCCCTTCGGCCAGATACGCAGTATTTT. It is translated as CASGRALRPDTQYF.

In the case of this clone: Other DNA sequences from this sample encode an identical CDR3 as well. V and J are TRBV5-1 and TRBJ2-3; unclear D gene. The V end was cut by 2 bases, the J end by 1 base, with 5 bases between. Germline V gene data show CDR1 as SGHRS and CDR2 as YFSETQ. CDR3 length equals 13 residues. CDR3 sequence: CASSFGRTDTQYF. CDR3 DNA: TGCGCCAGCAGCTTTGGTCGCACAGATACGCAGTATTTT.

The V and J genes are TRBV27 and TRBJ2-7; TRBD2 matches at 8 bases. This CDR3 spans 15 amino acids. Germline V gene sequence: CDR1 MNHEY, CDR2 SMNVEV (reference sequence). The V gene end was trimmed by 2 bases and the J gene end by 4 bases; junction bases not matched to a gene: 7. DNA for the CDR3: TGTGCCAGCAGTTTAAAGGGACTAGTCGTATACGAGCAGTACTTC. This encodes CASSLKGLVVYEQYF.

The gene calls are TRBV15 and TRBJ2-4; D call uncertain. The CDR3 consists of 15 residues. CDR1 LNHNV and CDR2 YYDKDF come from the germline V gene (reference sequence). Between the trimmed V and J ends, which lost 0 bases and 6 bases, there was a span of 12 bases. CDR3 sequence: CATSREYGKGNIQYF. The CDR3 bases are TGTGCCACCAGCAGAGAGTACGGCAAGGGAAACATTCAGTACTTC.

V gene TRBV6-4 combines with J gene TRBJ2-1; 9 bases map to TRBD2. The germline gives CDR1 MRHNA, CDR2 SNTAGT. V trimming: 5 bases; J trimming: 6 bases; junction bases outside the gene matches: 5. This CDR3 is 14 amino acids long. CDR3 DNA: TGTGCCAGCAGTATAGCGGGAGTCGGCAATGAGCAGTTCTTC. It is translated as CASSIAGVGNEQFF.

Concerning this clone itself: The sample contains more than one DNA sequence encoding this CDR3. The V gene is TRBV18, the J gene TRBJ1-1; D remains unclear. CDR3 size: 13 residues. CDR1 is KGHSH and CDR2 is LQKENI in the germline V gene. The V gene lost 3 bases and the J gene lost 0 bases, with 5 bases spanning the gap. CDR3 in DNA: TGTGCCAGCTCACCTGATTTGAACACTGAAGCTTTCTTT. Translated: CASSPDLNTEAFF.

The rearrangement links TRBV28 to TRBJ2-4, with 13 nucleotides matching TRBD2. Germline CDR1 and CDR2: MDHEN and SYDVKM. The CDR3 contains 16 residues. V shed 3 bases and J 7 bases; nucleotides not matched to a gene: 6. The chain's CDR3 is CASSFRTSGRVNIQYF. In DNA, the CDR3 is TGTGCCAGCAGTTTTCGGACTAGCGGGAGAGTGAACATTCAGTACTTC.

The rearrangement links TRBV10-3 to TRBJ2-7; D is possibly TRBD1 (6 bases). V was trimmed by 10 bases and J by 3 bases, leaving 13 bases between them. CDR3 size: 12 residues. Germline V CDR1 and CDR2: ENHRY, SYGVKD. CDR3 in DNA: TGTGCCACGGCAGGGGTGCGCTACGAGCAGTACTTC. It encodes CATAGVRYEQYF.

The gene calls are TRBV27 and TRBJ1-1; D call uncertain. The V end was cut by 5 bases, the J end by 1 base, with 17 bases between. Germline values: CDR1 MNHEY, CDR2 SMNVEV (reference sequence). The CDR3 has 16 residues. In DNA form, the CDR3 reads TGTGCCAGCAGTCGCCCCGGGGTTCTGGGGAACACTGAAGCTTTCTTT. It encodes CASSRPGVLGNTEAFF.

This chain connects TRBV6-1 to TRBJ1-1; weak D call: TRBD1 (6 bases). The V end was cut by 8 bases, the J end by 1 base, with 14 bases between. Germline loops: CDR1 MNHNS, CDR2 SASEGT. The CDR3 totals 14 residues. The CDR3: CASEGGGQNTEAFF. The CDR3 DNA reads TGTGCCAGCGAGGGAGGGGGACAGAACACTGAAGCTTTCTTT.

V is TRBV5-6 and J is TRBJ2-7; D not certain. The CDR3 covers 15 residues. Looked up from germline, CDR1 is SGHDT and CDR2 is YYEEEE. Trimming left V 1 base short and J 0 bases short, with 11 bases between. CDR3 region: CASSLRRPSSYEQYF. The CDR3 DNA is TGTGCCAGCAGCTTGAGAAGACCGAGCTCCTACGAGCAGTACTTC.

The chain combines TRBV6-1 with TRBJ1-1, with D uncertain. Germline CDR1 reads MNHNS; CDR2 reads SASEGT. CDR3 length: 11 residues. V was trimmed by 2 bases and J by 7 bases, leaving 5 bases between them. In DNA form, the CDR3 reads TGTGCCAGCAGTGAACTGGTTGAAGCTTTCTTT. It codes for CASSELVEAFF.

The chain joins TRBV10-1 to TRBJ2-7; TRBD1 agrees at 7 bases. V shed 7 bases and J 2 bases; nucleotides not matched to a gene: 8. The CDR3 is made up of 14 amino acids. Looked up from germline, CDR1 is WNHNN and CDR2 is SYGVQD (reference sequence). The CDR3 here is CASTRQGRTYEQYF. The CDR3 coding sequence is TGCGCCAGCACCAGACAGGGACGGACCTACGAGCAGTACTTC.

The CDR3 sequence: CASSVSLAGSQETQYF. The CDR3 nucleotides read TGTGCCAGCAGTGTCAGTTTAGCGGGGTCCCAAGAGACCCAGTACTTC. The chain has TRBV6-1 and TRBJ2-5; TRBD2 agrees at 8 bases. Germline V lookup: CDR1 MNHNS, CDR2 SASEGT. Germline trimming cut 4 bases from V and 1 base from J; bases unmatched to any gene: 8. This CDR3 has 16 residues.

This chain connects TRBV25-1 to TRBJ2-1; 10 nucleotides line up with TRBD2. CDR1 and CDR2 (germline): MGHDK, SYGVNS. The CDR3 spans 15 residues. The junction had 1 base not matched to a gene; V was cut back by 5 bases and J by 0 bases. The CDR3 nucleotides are TGTGCCAGCAGTCCTAGCGGGAGCTCCTACAATGAGCAGTTCTTC. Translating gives CASSPSGSSYNEQFF.